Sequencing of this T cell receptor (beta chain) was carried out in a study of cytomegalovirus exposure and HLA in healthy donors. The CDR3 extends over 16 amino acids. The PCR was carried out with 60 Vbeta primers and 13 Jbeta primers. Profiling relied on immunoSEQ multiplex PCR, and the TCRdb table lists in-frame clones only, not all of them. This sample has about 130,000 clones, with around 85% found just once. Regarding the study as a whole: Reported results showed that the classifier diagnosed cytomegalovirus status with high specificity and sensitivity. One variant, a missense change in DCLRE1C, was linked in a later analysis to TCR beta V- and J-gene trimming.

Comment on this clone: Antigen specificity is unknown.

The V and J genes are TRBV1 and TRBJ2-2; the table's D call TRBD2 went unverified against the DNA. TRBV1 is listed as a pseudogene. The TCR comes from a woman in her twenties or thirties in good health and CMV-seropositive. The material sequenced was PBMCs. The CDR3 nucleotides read TGCACCAGCAGCCAAGATCCAGCGGGGAACACCGGGGAGCTGTTTTTT. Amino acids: CTSSQDPAGNTGELFF.